These T cell receptor beta chains were read from a single sample in a study of cytomegalovirus exposure and HLA in healthy donors. Only in-frame clones appear in the TCRdb table, and some are missing; sequencing was by immunoSEQ multiplex PCR. Of roughly 150,000 clones listed, roughly 82% are singletons. Sequenced material: PBMCs. These receptors all stem from a woman in her fifties or sixties in good health and CMV-seropositive. Each CDR3 is given with its conserved first and last residue. The D gene is left open where the match is weak. Size is omitted from some rows. Given values are once, few, many or a class for expanded clones.

>.|.|TRBJ1-6|TRBV7-8
CASSLRGLGFSPLHF
TGTGCCAGCAGCTTAAGGGGGTTGGGTTTTTCACCCCTCCACTTT
>.|.|TRBJ2-1|TRBV7-9
CSSEGIGDEQFF
TGTTCCAGCGAGGGAATCGGAGATGAGCAGTTCTTC
>few|.|TRBJ2-4|TRBV19
CASSSGELAKNIQYF
TGTGCCAGTAGTTCCGGGGAACTAGCCAAAAACATTCAGTACTTC
>once|TRBD1|TRBJ1-1|TRBV12-5
CASGSSTGRLNTEAFF
TGTGCTAGTGGTTCCTCGACAGGGAGATTGAACACTGAAGCTTTCTTT
>few|.|TRBJ1-4|TRBV5-1
CASSLAGGRSNEKLFF
TGCGCCAGCAGCTTGGCCGGGGGGAGATCCAATGAAAAACTGTTTTTT
>.|.|TRBJ2-6|TRBV29-1
CSVEDRSGANVLTF
TGCAGCGTTGAAGACCGGTCCGGGGCCAACGTCCTGACTTTC
>.|.|TRBJ2-7|TRBV5-6
CASSLRQGGYEQYF
TGTGCCAGCAGCTTGAGGCAGGGGGGTTACGAGCAGTACTTC
>.|.|TRBJ2-6|TRBV2
CASREGLSGANVLTF
TGTGCCAGCAGGGAGGGCCTCTCTGGGGCCAACGTCCTGACTTTC
>.|.|TRBJ2-3|TRBV27
CASSKGGADTQYF
TGTGCCAGCAGTAAGGGGGGGGCAGATACGCAGTATTTT
>.|TRBD2|TRBJ2-1|TRBV4-3
CASSRAGGPGEQFF
TGCGCCAGCAGCCGGGCGGGGGGGCCGGGTGAGCAGTTCTTC
>.|.|TRBJ2-3|TRBV10-3
CAISEVVGDTQYF
TGTGCCATCAGTGAGGTCGTCGGGGATACGCAGTATTTT
>once|.|TRBJ2-7|TRBV11-2
CASSHFVEQYF
TGTGCCAGCAGCCACTTCGTTGAGCAGTACTTC
>.|.|TRBJ1-5|TRBV6-5
CASSVQGGNQPQHF
TGTGCCAGCAGCGTACAGGGAGGCAATCAGCCCCAGCATTTT
>few|TRBD1|TRBJ1-5|TRBV6-1
CASSSGGRQPQHF
TGTGCCAGCAGTTCAGGGGGCAGGCAGCCCCAGCATTTT
>.|.|TRBJ1-2|TRBV2
CASAGGYGYTF
TGTGCCAGCGCCGGGGGGTATGGCTACACCTTC
>.|.|TRBJ2-1|TRBV6-1
CASSPKSGANDEQFF
TGTGCCAGCTCCCCAAAAAGTGGGGCGAACGATGAGCAGTTCTTC
>.|TRBD1|TRBJ2-7|TRBV27
CASSLGTGGGYEQYF
TGTGCCAGCAGTTTAGGGACAGGGGGCGGATACGAGCAGTACTTC
>few|.|TRBJ2-5|TRBV18
CASSPPGIETQYF
TGTGCCAGCTCACCGCCGGGGATCGAGACCCAGTACTTC